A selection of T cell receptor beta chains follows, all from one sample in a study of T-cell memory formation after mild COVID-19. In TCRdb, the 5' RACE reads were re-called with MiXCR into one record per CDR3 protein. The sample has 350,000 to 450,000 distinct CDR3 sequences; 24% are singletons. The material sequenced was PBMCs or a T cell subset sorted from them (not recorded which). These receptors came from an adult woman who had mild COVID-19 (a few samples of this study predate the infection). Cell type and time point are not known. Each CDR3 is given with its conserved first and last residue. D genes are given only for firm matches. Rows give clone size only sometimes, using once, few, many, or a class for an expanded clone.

cdr3_nt: TGCAGTGCATACGGGACAGGGGGCAGTTTTACTGGCTACGAGCAGTACTTC
cdr3_aa: CSAYGTGGSFTGYEQYF
v_call: TRBV20-1
d_call: TRBD1
clone_size: -
j_call: TRBJ2-7

cdr3_nt: TGTGCCAGCACCCCCGGAGTGAATGAGCAGTTCTTC
cdr3_aa: CASTPGVNEQFF
v_call: TRBV6-2/TRBV6-3
d_call: -
clone_size: once
j_call: TRBJ2-1

cdr3_nt: TGCGCCAGCAGCCAAGCCCCCCCTAGCACAGATACGCAGTATTTT
cdr3_aa: CASSQAPPSTDTQYF
v_call: TRBV4-1
d_call: -
clone_size: -
j_call: TRBJ2-3

cdr3_nt: TGTGCCAGCAGCCCAAGGACAGGAGCAAATGGCTACACCTTC
cdr3_aa: CASSPRTGANGYTF
v_call: TRBV11-2
d_call: TRBD1
clone_size: -
j_call: TRBJ1-2

cdr3_nt: TGTGCCAGCAGTTTGCACCAGGCATACGAAAAACTGTTTTTT
cdr3_aa: CASSLHQAYEKLFF
v_call: TRBV12-3/TRBV12-4
d_call: -
clone_size: -
j_call: TRBJ1-4

cdr3_nt: TGCGCCAGCAGCTTTGGTGGAGGGTTGGGCACAGATACGCAGTATTTT
cdr3_aa: CASSFGGGLGTDTQYF
v_call: TRBV5-1
d_call: -
clone_size: -
j_call: TRBJ2-3

cdr3_nt: TGTGCCAGCAGCTTCCCCGGACTAGGACAAGAGACCCAGTACTTC
cdr3_aa: CASSFPGLGQETQYF
v_call: TRBV7-8
d_call: TRBD2
clone_size: few
j_call: TRBJ2-5

cdr3_nt: TGTGCCAGCAGCCCCGTCGACAGGGGGCGTCTAAACACCGGGGAGCTGTTTTTT
cdr3_aa: CASSPVDRGRLNTGELFF
v_call: TRBV14
d_call: TRBD1
clone_size: many
j_call: TRBJ2-2

cdr3_nt: TGTGCCAGCAGCCTTACTGTGGGCGCTGAAGCTTTCTTT
cdr3_aa: CASSLTVGAEAFF
v_call: TRBV7-9
d_call: -
clone_size: -
j_call: TRBJ1-1

cdr3_nt: TGCGCCAGCAGCCCGCTAGAACCTTACGGTCAGCCCCAGCATTTT
cdr3_aa: CASSPLEPYGQPQHF
v_call: TRBV4-1
d_call: -
clone_size: -
j_call: TRBJ1-5

cdr3_nt: TGTGCCAGCAGTTTCCCCTTAGATACCCAGGGGTATGAGCAGTTCTTC
cdr3_aa: CASSFPLDTQGYEQFF
v_call: TRBV12-3/TRBV12-4
d_call: -
clone_size: -
j_call: TRBJ2-1

cdr3_nt: TGTGCCAGCAGCTTGGCCACCGGGGCGCGCAATCAGCCCCAGCATTTT
cdr3_aa: CASSLATGARNQPQHF
v_call: TRBV5-6
d_call: -
clone_size: once
j_call: TRBJ1-5

cdr3_nt: TGTGCCAGCAGTCCCTGGAGCGGGAGTAGTATAGATACGCAGTATTTT
cdr3_aa: CASSPWSGSSIDTQYF
v_call: TRBV6-5
d_call: TRBD2
clone_size: few
j_call: TRBJ2-3

cdr3_nt: TGTGCCAGCAGATCAACCGGGACAGGGTCCTACAATGAGCAGTTCTTC
cdr3_aa: CASRSTGTGSYNEQFF
v_call: TRBV7-8
d_call: TRBD1
clone_size: -
j_call: TRBJ2-1

cdr3_nt: TGTGCCAGCTCACCACAGGCCAACGTCCTGACTTTC
cdr3_aa: CASSPQANVLTF
v_call: TRBV18
d_call: -
clone_size: -
j_call: TRBJ2-6

cdr3_nt: TGCGCCAGCAGCCCCACTTTAGGGTACGAGCAGTACTTC
cdr3_aa: CASSPTLGYEQYF
v_call: TRBV5-1
d_call: -
clone_size: -
j_call: TRBJ2-7

cdr3_nt: TGTGCCACCAGTGATTTAAGGACTAGCGGGAGCTTGGAGACCCAGTACTTC
cdr3_aa: CATSDLRTSGSLETQYF
v_call: TRBV24-1
d_call: TRBD2
clone_size: -
j_call: TRBJ2-5

cdr3_nt: TGTGCCAGCAGTTTAAGCGGGCCCAATGACGAGCAGTACTTC
cdr3_aa: CASSLSGPNDEQYF
v_call: TRBV27
d_call: -
clone_size: -
j_call: TRBJ2-7

cdr3_nt: TGCAGTGCTAGAGATTCTGGCCAGGGAGGGGAAAAACTGTTTTTT
cdr3_aa: CSARDSGQGGEKLFF
v_call: TRBV20-1
d_call: -
clone_size: -
j_call: TRBJ1-4

cdr3_nt: TGCAGTGCTAGAGTCGGAGGAGTGGACCTACACTACAATGAGCAGTTCTTC
cdr3_aa: CSARVGGVDLHYNEQFF
v_call: TRBV20-1
d_call: -
clone_size: once
j_call: TRBJ2-1

cdr3_nt: TGCGCCAGCAGCTTGGATCCACCCAGCCAAGAGCAGTTCTTC
cdr3_aa: CASSLDPPSQEQFF
v_call: TRBV5-1
d_call: -
clone_size: -
j_call: TRBJ2-1

cdr3_nt: TGCGCCAGCAGCTTGGACGGGACTAGCCAAGAGACCCAGTACTTC
cdr3_aa: CASSLDGTSQETQYF
v_call: TRBV5-1
d_call: TRBD2
clone_size: many
j_call: TRBJ2-5

cdr3_nt: TGTGCCAGCAGCTTATCAGCGGGAAGGTCCTACAATGAGCAGTTCTTC
cdr3_aa: CASSLSAGRSYNEQFF
v_call: TRBV7-6
d_call: TRBD2
clone_size: -
j_call: TRBJ2-1

cdr3_nt: TGTGCCAGCAGTTACTCCCTGGACAGGGGCCAGCAGTTCTTC
cdr3_aa: CASSYSLDRGQQFF
v_call: TRBV6-6
d_call: TRBD1
clone_size: -
j_call: TRBJ2-1

cdr3_nt: TGCGCCAGCAGCCAAGACCGCCGAGGGGGGGACGAGCAGTACTTC
cdr3_aa: CASSQDRRGGDEQYF
v_call: TRBV4-3
d_call: -
clone_size: -
j_call: TRBJ2-7

cdr3_nt: TGCAGCGTTGCTCGTCATGATGTCAATGAGCAGTTCTTC
cdr3_aa: CSVARHDVNEQFF
v_call: TRBV29-1
d_call: -
clone_size: few
j_call: TRBJ2-1

cdr3_nt: TGCAGTGCTACCTTGTCAATTGGAGATACGCAGTATTTT
cdr3_aa: CSATLSIGDTQYF
v_call: TRBV20-1
d_call: -
clone_size: few
j_call: TRBJ2-3

cdr3_nt: TGCGCCAGCAGCTTGTTGACAGGGGTGAACACTGAAGCTTTCTTT
cdr3_aa: CASSLLTGVNTEAFF
v_call: TRBV5-1
d_call: TRBD1
clone_size: few
j_call: TRBJ1-1

cdr3_nt: TGTGCCAGCAGCCAAGAGGGGACAGGGTCCTACAATGAGCAGTTCTTC
cdr3_aa: CASSQEGTGSYNEQFF
v_call: TRBV4-2
d_call: TRBD1
clone_size: few
j_call: TRBJ2-1

cdr3_nt: TGCAGTTCTGGAGCGAATGAGCAGTTCTTC
cdr3_aa: CSSGANEQFF
v_call: TRBV29-1
d_call: -
clone_size: few
j_call: TRBJ2-1

cdr3_nt: -
cdr3_aa: CATSSGGGPERTPGSCFF
v_call: TRBV15
d_call: -
clone_size: -
j_call: TRBJ2-2

cdr3_nt: TGCGCCAGCAGCCAAGATCTTGCTAGCGGCTATACGTCCTACGAGCAGTACTTC
cdr3_aa: CASSQDLASGYTSYEQYF
v_call: TRBV4-3
d_call: TRBD2
clone_size: few
j_call: TRBJ2-7

cdr3_nt: TGTGCCAGCAGTTCACAGGGAGGAGCTGAAGCTTTCTTT
cdr3_aa: CASSSQGGAEAFF
v_call: TRBV12-3/TRBV12-4
d_call: -
clone_size: -
j_call: TRBJ1-1

cdr3_nt: TGCAGTGCTCGGGAGTGGAACACTGAAGCTTTCTTT
cdr3_aa: CSAREWNTEAFF
v_call: TRBV20-1
d_call: -
clone_size: -
j_call: TRBJ1-1

cdr3_nt: TGTGCCAGCAGCGTTACCAGGGGGCCCAGGATCTACGAGCAGTACTTC
cdr3_aa: CASSVTRGPRIYEQYF
v_call: TRBV5-5
d_call: TRBD1
clone_size: -
j_call: TRBJ2-7

cdr3_nt: TGTGCCACCAGTGACCTCCTAGCTGGAGACACCGGGGAGCTGTTTTTT
cdr3_aa: CATSDLLAGDTGELFF
v_call: TRBV24-1
d_call: -
clone_size: few
j_call: TRBJ2-2

cdr3_nt: TGTGCCAGCAGTCTCCTGGGTCAGGGAAACATTCAGTACTTC
cdr3_aa: CASSLLGQGNIQYF
v_call: TRBV27
d_call: -
clone_size: -
j_call: TRBJ2-4

cdr3_nt: TGCGCCAGCAGCCAAGAGTTCGTGGAACGGGAGCAGTACTTC
cdr3_aa: CASSQEFVEREQYF
v_call: TRBV4-1
d_call: -
clone_size: -
j_call: TRBJ2-7

cdr3_nt: TGTGCCAGCAGCACAGCTTCTTACTACAATGAGCAGTTCTTC
cdr3_aa: CASSTASYYNEQFF
v_call: TRBV12-3/TRBV12-4
d_call: -
clone_size: -
j_call: TRBJ2-1

cdr3_nt: TGCAGCGTTGAAGGTACTGGAAACACCATATATTTT
cdr3_aa: CSVEGTGNTIYF
v_call: TRBV29-1
d_call: -
clone_size: -
j_call: TRBJ1-3

cdr3_nt: TGCAGTGCCTGGGACAGCTCCTACGAGCAGTACTTC
cdr3_aa: CSAWDSSYEQYF
v_call: TRBV20-1
d_call: TRBD1
clone_size: -
j_call: TRBJ2-7

cdr3_nt: TGTGCCAGCAGCCGAGGACTTCAACAATACAATGAGCAGTTCTTC
cdr3_aa: CASSRGLQQYNEQFF
v_call: TRBV7-9
d_call: -
clone_size: -
j_call: TRBJ2-1

cdr3_nt: TGTGCCAGCAGCCCGACTAGCGTTCAAGAGACCCAGTACTTC
cdr3_aa: CASSPTSVQETQYF
v_call: TRBV7-6
d_call: TRBD2
clone_size: -
j_call: TRBJ2-5

cdr3_nt: TGTGCCAGCAGCTTGGACGAGAACACCGGGGAGCTGTTTTTT
cdr3_aa: CASSLDENTGELFF
v_call: TRBV5-6
d_call: -
clone_size: -
j_call: TRBJ2-2

cdr3_nt: TGCAGTTGGGCAACTAATGAAAAACTGTTTTTT
cdr3_aa: CSWATNEKLFF
v_call: TRBV20-1
d_call: -
clone_size: once
j_call: TRBJ1-4

cdr3_nt: TGTGCCAGCAGCGTAGTCGATGGGGGTCTTATGAACACTGAAGCTTTCTTT
cdr3_aa: CASSVVDGGLMNTEAFF
v_call: TRBV9
d_call: -
clone_size: -
j_call: TRBJ1-1

cdr3_nt: TGCGCCAGCAAGGGGGGGGATTCCCACAATGAGCAGTTCTTC
cdr3_aa: CASKGGDSHNEQFF
v_call: TRBV5-1
d_call: -
clone_size: few
j_call: TRBJ2-1

cdr3_nt: TGTGCCGCCAGGACGGGAGGGGTTGACGAGCAGTACTTC
cdr3_aa: CAARTGGVDEQYF
v_call: TRBV5-4
d_call: TRBD2
clone_size: -
j_call: TRBJ2-7